These 20 T cell receptor beta chains were sequenced from one sample in a study of long-term antiretroviral therapy in people with HIV. An immunoSEQ assay, version v3.0, was performed at survey level. The repertoire was sequenced with immunoSEQ multiplex PCR; TCRdb's copy has only in-frame clones and lacks some. The table lists approximately 26,000 clones, roughly 85% of them singletons. The specimen comprised unsorted PBMCs, sampled 1.2 years after starting antiretroviral therapy. The receptors shown here come from a middle-aged woman with HIV.

The rearrangement uses TRBV6-5 and TRBJ1-2, with D possibly matching TRBD1 (5 bases). The CDR3 sequence is 14 residues long. V lost 9 bases to trimming and J lost 4 bases, with 18 bases between them. Germline CDR1 is MNHEY and CDR2 is SVGAGI. The CDR3: CASGHPQRGYGYTF. In DNA, the CDR3 is TGTGCCAGTGGACATCCACAGCGAGGCTATGGCTACACCTTC.

This chain links TRBV7-8 with TRBJ2-1; TRBD2 aligns across 11 bases. Trimming removed 4 bases from V and 5 bases from J; junction bases left unmatched: 7. Germline V gene data show CDR1 as SGHVS and CDR2 as FQNEAQ. The CDR3 runs 16 residues. The DNA of the CDR3 is TGTGCCAGCAGCTCGTTAGCGGGAGGGGGACACAATGAGCAGTTCTTC. Amino acid sequence: CASSSLAGGGHNEQFF.

The V and J genes are TRBV5-4 and TRBJ2-5, with unresolved D. Germline V gene sequence: CDR1 SGHNT, CDR2 YYREEE (reference sequence). The CDR3 has 13 residues. Trimming shortened V by 0 bases and J by 0 bases, and 3 bases separated the two germline ends. This CDR3 reads CASSLAYQETQYF. As DNA, the CDR3 is TGTGCCAGCAGCTTGGCCTACCAAGAGACCCAGTACTTC.

This clone appeared a few times. The chain employs TRBV7-2 and TRBJ1-1, with D unresolved. This CDR3 is built from 12 residues. Germline V gene lookup returns CDR1 SGHTA and CDR2 FQGNSA. The germline V and J ends were trimmed by 4 bases and 7 bases, with 10 bases remaining between them. CDR3 region: CASSWEWGEAFF. In DNA, the CDR3 is TGTGCCAGCAGCTGGGAGTGGGGTGAAGCTTTCTTT.

The chain couples TRBV14 to TRBJ2-2, with D unclear. The germline V and J ends were trimmed by 4 bases and 0 bases, with 15 bases remaining between them. The CDR3 length is 17 residues. Germline V gene sequence: CDR1 SGHDN, CDR2 FVKESK. In DNA, the CDR3 is TGTGCCAGCAGCCCTAGATTGGAAGGTCCGAACACCGGGGAGCTGTTTTTT. Residues: CASSPRLEGPNTGELFF.

The chain employs TRBV6-5 and TRBJ2-4; D gene unclear. Between the trimmed V and J ends, which lost 4 bases and 6 bases, there was a span of 16 bases. The length of the CDR3 is 15 residues. Germline CDR1 MNHEY, CDR2 SVGAGI. CDR3 in amino acids: CASSLDGWKGNIQYF. CDR3 bases: TGTGCCAGCAGTTTGGACGGGTGGAAGGGAAACATTCAGTACTTC.

The V call is TRBV11-3, the J call TRBJ1-1; D might be TRBD1 (6 bases). The length of the CDR3 is 13 residues. In germline, CDR1 is SGHNT, CDR2 YENEEA. V was cut by 6 bases and J by 7 bases, with 15 bases left in between. The CDR3 sequence: CASSKIDRLEAFF. CDR3 in DNA: TGTGCCAGCAGTAAGATAGACAGGCTTGAAGCTTTCTTT.

The rearrangement uses TRBV27 and TRBJ2-3, with a tentative D call TRBD2 (5 bases). V shed 2 bases and J shed 1 base, with 10 bases lying between them. CDR1 MNHEY and CDR2 SMNVEV come from the germline V gene (reference sequence). This CDR3 is built from 15 residues. The CDR3 loop reads CASSLPGKGTDTQYF. CDR3 nucleotide sequence: TGTGCCAGCAGTTTACCGGGGAAGGGCACAGATACGCAGTATTTT.

The chain joins TRBV5-1 to TRBJ2-3; 7 bases agree with TRBD2. From germline, CDR1 is SGHRS and CDR2 YFSETQ. This CDR3 spans 14 amino acids. The V and J ends lost 6 bases and 1 base, in that order; junction bases with no gene match: 5. CDR3 sequence: CASNFAGGTDTQYF. DNA for the CDR3: TGCGCCAGCAATTTTGCGGGGGGCACAGATACGCAGTATTTT.

This chain joins TRBV6-5 and TRBJ1-2; 8 bases map to TRBD1. Trimming removed 5 bases from V and 10 bases from J; junction bases left unmatched: 3. From germline, CDR1 is MNHEY and CDR2 SVGAGI. The CDR3 covers 11 residues. Here the CDR3 DNA reads TGTGCCAGCAGTCAGGGGGCTACCTACACCTTC. Protein: CASSQGATYTF.

V is TRBV7-2 and J is TRBJ2-1; 8 bases line up with TRBD2. Trimming took 1 base from V and 0 from J; bases not matched to a gene: 8. CDR1 is SGHTA, CDR2 FQGNSA, per germline. The CDR3 has 18 residues. CDR3 coding DNA: TGTGCCAGCAGCTTAGTAGGGGGTAGCGGGAACTCCTACAATGAGCAGTTCTTC. This encodes CASSLVGGSGNSYNEQFF.

DNA of the CDR3: TGTGCCAGCAGTGAGCTGACTAGCAGGAATGAGCAGTTCTTC. Its protein product is CASSELTSRNEQFF. The J gene is TRBJ2-1, the V gene TRBV25-1, with 7 bases fitting TRBD2. CDR3 size: 14 residues. Per the germline V gene, CDR1 is MGHDK and CDR2 is SYGVNS. V lost 3 bases, J lost 7 bases, and 6 bases stayed unmatched.

This chain connects TRBV12-5 to TRBJ1-2, with D possibly matching TRBD1 (5 bases). Trimming stripped 6 bases from V and 3 bases from J, with 11 bases between. Germline assignment: CDR1 LGHNT and CDR2 FRNRAP. This CDR3 comprises 13 residues. The CDR3 region has the DNA TGTGCTAGTGGGGACACCTACTACTATGGCTACACCTTC. It is translated as CASGDTYYYGYTF.

V is TRBV19 and J is TRBJ2-2; D might be TRBD2 (6 bases). Germline values: CDR1 LNHDA, CDR2 SQIVND (reference sequence). V was shortened by 11 bases and J by 2 bases, with 15 bases between the two germline ends. The CDR3 is 14 residues long. The CDR3, as DNA: TGTGCCGTCTCGGACGGGGGAAACACCGGGGAGCTGTTTTTT. Translation: CAVSDGGNTGELFF.

The chain uses TRBV18 and TRBJ1-1; D call uncertain. Deletions cut 6 bases from V and 1 base from J, with 9 bases between. The CDR3 totals 13 residues. CDR1 is KGHSH, CDR2 LQKENI, per germline. CDR3 residues: CASSQDGNTEAFF. As DNA, the CDR3 is TGTGCCAGCTCTCAGGACGGGAACACTGAAGCTTTCTTT. The whole variable domain, remainder taken from reference TRBV18 and TRBJ1-1, is NAGVMQNPRHLVRRRGQEARLRCSPMKGHSHVYWYRQLPEEGLKFMVYLQKENIIDESGMPKERFSAEFPKEGPSILRIQQVVRGDSAAYFCASSQDGNTEAFFGQGTRLTVV.

There are a few counts of this clone. The rearrangement links TRBV7-8 to TRBJ1-5; weak D call: TRBD1 (5 bases). Trimming stripped 5 bases from V and 3 bases from J, with 11 bases between. Germline assignment: CDR1 SGHVS and CDR2 FQNEAQ. This CDR3 region has 14 residues. The CDR3 here is CASSADRYNQPQHF. The CDR3 DNA reads TGTGCCAGCAGCGCAGACAGATACAATCAGCCCCAGCATTTT.

The V call is TRBV7-9, the J call TRBJ2-5, with 11 bases identical to TRBD1. V was pared by 3 bases and J by 4 bases, with 4 bases of the junction left unmatched. Germline V gene lookup returns CDR1 SEHNR and CDR2 FQNEAQ (reference sequence). CDR3 length: 15 residues. CDR3: CASSFPGTGGETQYF. Written as DNA, the CDR3 is TGTGCCAGCAGCTTCCCCGGGACAGGGGGAGAGACCCAGTACTTC.

The genes are TRBV6-6 and TRBJ1-2, with D uncertain. The CDR3 is 14 residues long. V was clipped by 6 bases and J by 8 bases, with 19 bases between them. In germline, CDR1 is MNHNY, CDR2 SVGAGI (reference sequence). The CDR3 nucleotides are TGTGCCAGCAGCCCCTCAGAGACTCCCTGGGGCTACACCTTC. Amino acids: CASSPSETPWGYTF.

In its sample, this clone was seen a few times. This sequence joins TRBV19 and TRBJ2-1, with TRBD2 identical over 9 bases. The CDR3 length is 16 residues. Germline V gene data show CDR1 as LNHDA and CDR2 as SQIVND (reference sequence). With 3 bases clipped from V and 4 bases from J, the junction kept 7 bases outside the gene matches. The CDR3 sequence: CASSMSGGGGYNEQFF. DNA of the CDR3: TGTGCCAGTAGTATGAGTGGCGGGGGGGGGTACAATGAGCAGTTCTTC.

This sequence joins TRBV5-5 and TRBJ1-6; no definite D call. Germline V CDR1 and CDR2: SGHKS, YYEKEE (reference sequence). V was pared by 4 bases and J by 3 bases, with 11 bases between. This CDR3 comprises 15 residues. The CDR3: CASSQRSYYNSPLHF. DNA of the CDR3: TGTGCCAGCAGCCAGAGGAGCTACTATAATTCACCCCTCCACTTT.